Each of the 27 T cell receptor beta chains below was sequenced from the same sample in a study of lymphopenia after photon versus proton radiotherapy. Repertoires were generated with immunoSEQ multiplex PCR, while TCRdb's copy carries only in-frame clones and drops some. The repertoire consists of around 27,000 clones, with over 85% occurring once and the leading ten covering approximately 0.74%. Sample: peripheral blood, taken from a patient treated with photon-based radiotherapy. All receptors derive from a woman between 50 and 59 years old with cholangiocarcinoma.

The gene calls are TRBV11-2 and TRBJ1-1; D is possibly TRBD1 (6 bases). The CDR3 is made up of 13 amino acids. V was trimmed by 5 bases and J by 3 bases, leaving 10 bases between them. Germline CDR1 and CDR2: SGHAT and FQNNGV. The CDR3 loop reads CASSPGQYTEAFF. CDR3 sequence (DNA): TGTGCCAGCAGCCCAGGACAGTACACTGAAGCTTTCTTT.

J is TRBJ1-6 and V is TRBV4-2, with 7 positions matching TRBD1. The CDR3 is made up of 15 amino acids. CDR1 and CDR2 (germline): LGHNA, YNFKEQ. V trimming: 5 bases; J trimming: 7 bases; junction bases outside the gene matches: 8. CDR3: CASSLGGGWNSPLHF. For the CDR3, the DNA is TGTGCCAGCAGCTTGGGAGGGGGCTGGAATTCACCCCTCCACTTT.

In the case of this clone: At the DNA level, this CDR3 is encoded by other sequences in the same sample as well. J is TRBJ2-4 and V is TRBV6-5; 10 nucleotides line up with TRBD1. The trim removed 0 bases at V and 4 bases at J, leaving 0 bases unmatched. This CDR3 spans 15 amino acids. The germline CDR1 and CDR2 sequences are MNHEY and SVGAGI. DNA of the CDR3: TGTGCCAGCAGTTACTCGGGACAGGGGAAAAACATTCAGTACTTC. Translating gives CASSYSGQGKNIQYF.

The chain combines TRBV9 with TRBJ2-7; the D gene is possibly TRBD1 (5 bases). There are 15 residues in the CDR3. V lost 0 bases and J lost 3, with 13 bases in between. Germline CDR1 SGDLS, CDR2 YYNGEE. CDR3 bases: TGTGCCAGCAGCGTAGGAGACAGTCAGGTCTACGAGCAGTACTTC. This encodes CASSVGDSQVYEQYF.

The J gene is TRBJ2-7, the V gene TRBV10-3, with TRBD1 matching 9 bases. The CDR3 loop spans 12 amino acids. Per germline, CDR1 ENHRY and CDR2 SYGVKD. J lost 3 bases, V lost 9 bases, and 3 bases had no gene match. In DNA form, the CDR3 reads TGTGCCATTCAGGGACAGGGCTACGAGCAGTACTTC. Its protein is CAIQGQGYEQYF.

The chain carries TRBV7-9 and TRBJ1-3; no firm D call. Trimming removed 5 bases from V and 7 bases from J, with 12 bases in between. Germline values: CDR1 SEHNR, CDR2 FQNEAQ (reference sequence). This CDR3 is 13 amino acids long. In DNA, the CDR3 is TGTGCCAGCAGCCCTGTAATATGGAACACCATATATTTT. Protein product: CASSPVIWNTIYF. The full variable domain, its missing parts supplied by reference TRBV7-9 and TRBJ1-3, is DTGVSQNPRHKITKRGQNVTFRCDPISEHNRLYWYRQTLGQGPEFLTYFQNEAQLEKSRLLSDRFSAERPKGSFSTLEIQRTEQGDSAMYLCASSPVIWNTIYFGEGSWLTVV.

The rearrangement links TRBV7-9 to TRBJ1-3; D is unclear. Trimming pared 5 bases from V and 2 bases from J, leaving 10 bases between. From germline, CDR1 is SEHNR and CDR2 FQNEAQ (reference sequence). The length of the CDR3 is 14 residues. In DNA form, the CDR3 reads TGTGCCAGCAGCGCCCGGTTGCCTGGAAACACCATATATTTT. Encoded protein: CASSARLPGNTIYF.

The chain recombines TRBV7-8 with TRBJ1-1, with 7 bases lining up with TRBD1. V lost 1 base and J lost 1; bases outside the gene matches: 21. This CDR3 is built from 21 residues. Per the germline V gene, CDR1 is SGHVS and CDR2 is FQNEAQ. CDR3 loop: CASSLETGPPRIPRGNTEAFF. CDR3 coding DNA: TGTGCCAGCAGCTTAGAGACAGGGCCCCCAAGGATACCTAGGGGGAACACTGAAGCTTTCTTT.

The CDR3 spells CASSGLAGMEQFF. CDR3 in DNA: TGTGCCAGCAGCGGACTAGCGGGGATGGAGCAGTTCTTC. The V gene is TRBV9, the J gene TRBJ2-1; 11 bases agree with TRBD2. The CDR3 has 13 amino acids. V dropped 3 bases and J dropped 10; count of bases not matched to a gene: 3. CDR1 is SGDLS, CDR2 YYNGEE, per germline.

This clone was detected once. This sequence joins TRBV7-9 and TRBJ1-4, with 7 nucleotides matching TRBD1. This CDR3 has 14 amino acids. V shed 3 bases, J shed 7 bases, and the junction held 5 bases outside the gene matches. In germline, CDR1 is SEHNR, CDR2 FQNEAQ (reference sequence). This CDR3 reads CASSLEGAREKLFF. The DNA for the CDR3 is TGTGCCAGCAGCTTGGAGGGGGCACGTGAAAAACTGTTTTTT. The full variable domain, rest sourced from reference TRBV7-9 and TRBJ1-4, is DTGVSQNPRHKITKRGQNVTFRCDPISEHNRLYWYRQTLGQGPEFLTYFQNEAQLEKSRLLSDRFSAERPKGSFSTLEIQRTEQGDSAMYLCASSLEGAREKLFFGSGTQLSVL.

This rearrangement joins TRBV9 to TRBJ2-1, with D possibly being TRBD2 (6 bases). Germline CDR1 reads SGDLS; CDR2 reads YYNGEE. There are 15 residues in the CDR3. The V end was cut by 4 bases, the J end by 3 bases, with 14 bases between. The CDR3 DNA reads TGTGCCAGCAGCCCCGGCGGGGCCCTCTACAATGAGCAGTTCTTC. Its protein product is CASSPGGALYNEQFF.

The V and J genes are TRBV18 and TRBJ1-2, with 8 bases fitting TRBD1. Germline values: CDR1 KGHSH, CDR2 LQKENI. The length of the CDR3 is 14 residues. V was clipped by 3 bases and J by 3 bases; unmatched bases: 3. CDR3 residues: CASSPGDRYYGYTF. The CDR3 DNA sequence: TGTGCCAGCTCACCGGGGGACAGGTACTATGGCTACACCTTC. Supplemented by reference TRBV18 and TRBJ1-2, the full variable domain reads NAGVMQNPRHLVRRRGQEARLRCSPMKGHSHVYWYRQLPEEGLKFMVYLQKENIIDESGMPKERFSAEFPKEGPSILRIQQVVRGDSAAYFCASSPGDRYYGYTFGSGTRLTVV.

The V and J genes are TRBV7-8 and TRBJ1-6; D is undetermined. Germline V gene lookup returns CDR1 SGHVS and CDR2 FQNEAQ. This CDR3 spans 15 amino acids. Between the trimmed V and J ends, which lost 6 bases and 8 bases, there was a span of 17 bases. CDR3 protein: CASRILDRLDSPLHF. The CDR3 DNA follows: TGTGCCAGCAGGATTCTAGACCGCCTCGATTCACCCCTCCACTTT.

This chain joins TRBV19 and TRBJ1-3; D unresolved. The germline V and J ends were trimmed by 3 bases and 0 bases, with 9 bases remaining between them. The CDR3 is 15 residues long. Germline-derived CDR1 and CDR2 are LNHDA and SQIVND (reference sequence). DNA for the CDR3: TGTGCCAGTAGTATTGTGGGCGGCTCTGGAAACACCATATATTTT. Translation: CASSIVGGSGNTIYF.

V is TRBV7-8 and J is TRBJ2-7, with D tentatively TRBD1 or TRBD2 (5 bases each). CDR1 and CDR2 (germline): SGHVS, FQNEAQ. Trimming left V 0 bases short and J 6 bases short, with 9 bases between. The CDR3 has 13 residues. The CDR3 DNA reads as TGTGCCAGCAGCTTAGCGCCCGGGACCGAGCAGTACTTC. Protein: CASSLAPGTEQYF.

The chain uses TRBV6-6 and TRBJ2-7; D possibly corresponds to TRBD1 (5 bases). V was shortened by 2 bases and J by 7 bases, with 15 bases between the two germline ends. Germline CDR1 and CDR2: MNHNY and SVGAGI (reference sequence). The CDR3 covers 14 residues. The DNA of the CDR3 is TGTGCCAGCAGTTACCCGGCTCAGGGAAATGAGCAGTACTTC. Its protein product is CASSYPAQGNEQYF.

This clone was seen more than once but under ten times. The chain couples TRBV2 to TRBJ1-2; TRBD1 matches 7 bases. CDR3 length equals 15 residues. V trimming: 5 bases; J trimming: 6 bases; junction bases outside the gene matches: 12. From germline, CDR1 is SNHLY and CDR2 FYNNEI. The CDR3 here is CASSFGGGPPDGYTF. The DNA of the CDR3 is TGTGCCAGCAGTTTTGGAGGGGGCCCGCCTGATGGCTACACCTTC.

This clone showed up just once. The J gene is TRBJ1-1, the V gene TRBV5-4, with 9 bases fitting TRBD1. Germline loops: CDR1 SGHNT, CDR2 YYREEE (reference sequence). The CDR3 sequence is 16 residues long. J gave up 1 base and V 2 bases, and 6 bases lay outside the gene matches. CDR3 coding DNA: TGTGCCAGCAGCTTTACGACAGGGGGTACGAACACTGAAGCTTTCTTT. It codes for CASSFTTGGTNTEAFF.

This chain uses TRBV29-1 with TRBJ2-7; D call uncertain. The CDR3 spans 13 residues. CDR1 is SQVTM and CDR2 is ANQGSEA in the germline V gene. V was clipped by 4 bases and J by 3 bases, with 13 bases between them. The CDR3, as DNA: TGCAGCGTTGTCCCCGGAGATCGCTACGAGCAGTACTTC. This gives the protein CSVVPGDRYEQYF.

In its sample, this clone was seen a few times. CDR3 in amino acids: CAWSVRWGAKDTDTQYF. CDR3 bases: TGTGCCTGGAGTGTAAGGTGGGGGGCGAAGGACACAGATACGCAGTATTTT. The V and J genes are TRBV30 and TRBJ2-3; D may be TRBD1 or TRBD2 (6 bases each). V lost 0 bases and J 2 bases, leaving 18 bases between the germline ends. Germline lookup yields CDR1 GTSNPN and CDR2 SVGIG (reference sequence). CDR3 length equals 17 residues.

The CDR3 here is CASSRRGGSPPDTQYF. DNA for the CDR3: TGTGCCAGCAGCCGGCGGGGAGGTTCCCCCCCAGATACGCAGTATTTT. The genes are TRBV7-6 and TRBJ2-3, with D possibly TRBD2 on 6 matching bases. Looked up from germline, CDR1 is SGHVS and CDR2 is FNYEAQ. This CDR3 region has 16 residues. V was trimmed by 5 bases and J by 4 bases, leaving 19 bases between them.

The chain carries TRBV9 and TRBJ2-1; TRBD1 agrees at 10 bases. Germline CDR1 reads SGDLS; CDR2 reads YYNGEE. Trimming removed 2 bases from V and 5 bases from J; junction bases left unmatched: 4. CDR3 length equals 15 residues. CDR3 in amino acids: CASSVRQGANNEQFF. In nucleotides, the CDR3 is TGTGCCAGCAGCGTTCGACAGGGGGCGAACAATGAGCAGTTCTTC. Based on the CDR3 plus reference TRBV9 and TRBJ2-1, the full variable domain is DSGVTQTPKHLITATGQRVTLRCSPRSGDLSVYWYQQSLDQGLQFLIQYYNGEERAKGNILERFSAQQFPDLHSELNLSSLELGDSALYFCASSVRQGANNEQFFGPGTRLTVL.

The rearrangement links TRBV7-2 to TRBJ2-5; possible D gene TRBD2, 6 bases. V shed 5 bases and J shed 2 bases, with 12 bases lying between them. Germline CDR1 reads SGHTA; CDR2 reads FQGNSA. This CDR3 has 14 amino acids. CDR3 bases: TGTGCCAGCAGCCCGGCGGGGCCTCAAGAGACCCAGTACTTC. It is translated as CASSPAGPQETQYF.

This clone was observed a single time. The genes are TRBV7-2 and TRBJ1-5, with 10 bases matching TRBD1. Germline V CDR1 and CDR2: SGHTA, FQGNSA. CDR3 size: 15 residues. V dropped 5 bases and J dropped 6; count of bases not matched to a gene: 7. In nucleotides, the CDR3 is TGTGCCAGCAGCGCGGACAGGGGGAAGGGTCAGCCCCAGCATTTT. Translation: CASSADRGKGQPQHF.

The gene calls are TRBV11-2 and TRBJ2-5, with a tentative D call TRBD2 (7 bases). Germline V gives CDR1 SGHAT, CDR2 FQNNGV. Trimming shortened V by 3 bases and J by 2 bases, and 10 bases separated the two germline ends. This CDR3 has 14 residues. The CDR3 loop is CASSFGGRQETQYF. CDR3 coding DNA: TGTGCCAGCAGCTTCGGGGGGCGTCAAGAGACCCAGTACTTC.

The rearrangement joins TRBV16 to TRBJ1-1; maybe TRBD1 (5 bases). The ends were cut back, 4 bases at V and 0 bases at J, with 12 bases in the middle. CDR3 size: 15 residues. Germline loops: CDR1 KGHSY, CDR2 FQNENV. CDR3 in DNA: TGTGCCAGCAGCCCTTACAGGAGTTTGAACACTGAAGCTTTCTTT. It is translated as CASSPYRSLNTEAFF. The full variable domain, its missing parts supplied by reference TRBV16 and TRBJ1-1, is GEEVAQTPKHLVRGEGQKAKLYCAPIKGHSYVFWYQQVLKNEFKFLISFQNENVFDETGMPKERFSAKCLPNSPCSLEIQATKLEDSAVYFCASSPYRSLNTEAFFGQGTRLTVV.

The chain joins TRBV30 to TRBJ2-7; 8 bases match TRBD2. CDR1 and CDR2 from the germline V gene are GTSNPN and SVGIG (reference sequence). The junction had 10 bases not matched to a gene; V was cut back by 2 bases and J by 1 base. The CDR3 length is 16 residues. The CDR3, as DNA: TGTGCCTGGAGTACTATTAGGCGGGGGGCATCCTACGAGCAGTACTTC. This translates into CAWSTIRRGASYEQYF.